These T cell receptor beta chains were read from a single sample in a study of response to subunit inactivated influenza vaccine. TCRdb used MiXCR to reprocess the RT-PCR reads, holding one entry per CDR3 protein. The sample yields over 400,000 distinct CDR3 sequences, approximately 11% seen once. The sequences come from PBMCs from blood, collected 45 days after vaccination. The receptors derive from a man between 50 and 59 years old who received an inactivated influenza vaccine. CDR3s include the opening cysteine and the closing phenylalanine or tryptophan. A D gene is named only where the DNA matches it firmly. Clone size appears in some rows only: once, few, many, or a class for an expanded clone.

CDR3 protein	CDR3 DNA	V gene	clone size	J gene	D gene
CASSVGTSPLHF	TGTGCCAGCAGTGTGGGGACATCACCCCTCCACTTT	TRBV12-3/TRBV12-4	few	TRBJ1-6	NA
CSVEERGESTDTQYF	TGCAGCGTTGAAGAGAGGGGGGAGAGCACAGATACGCAGTATTTT	TRBV29-1	NA	TRBJ2-3	NA
CASSLFSYEQYF	TGTGCCAGCAGCTTGTTTTCCTACGAGCAGTACTTC	TRBV5-6	many	TRBJ2-7	NA
CASSTRDRVYDEQYF	TGTGCCAGCAGCACCCGGGACAGGGTATATGACGAGCAGTACTTC	TRBV7-9	few	TRBJ2-7	TRBD1
CASSPWPRTSSRAEAFF	TGTGCCAGCAGCCCATGGCCCCGTACCAGTTCACGGGCTGAAGCTTTCTTT	TRBV3-1	few	TRBJ1-1	NA
CASTRRTSGSNNEQFF	TGTGCCAGCACCAGAAGGACTAGCGGGAGTAACAATGAGCAGTTCTTC	TRBV2	few	TRBJ2-1	TRBD2
CSAQLGQINQPQHF	TGCAGTGCCCAACTGGGACAGATCAATCAGCCCCAGCATTTT	TRBV20-1	many	TRBJ1-5	TRBD1
CASSPAGRGGAYNEQFF	TGCGCCAGCAGCCCAGCTGGTCGCGGGGGGGCCTACAATGAGCAGTTCTTC	TRBV4-1	NA	TRBJ2-1	TRBD2
CAISDGRSSYNEQFF	TGTGCCATCAGTGACGGGAGAAGCTCCTACAATGAGCAGTTCTTC	TRBV10-3	NA	TRBJ2-1	NA
CASSDTGTVQETQYF	TGTGCCAGCAGTGACACAGGGACGGTGCAAGAGACCCAGTACTTC	TRBV25-1	NA	TRBJ2-5	NA
CATSRDPASVGPYNEQFF	TGTGCCACCAGCAGGGATCCAGCATCCGTAGGACCCTACAATGAGCAGTTCTTC	TRBV15	many	TRBJ2-1	NA
CDSSVAGSGANVLTF	TGTGACAGCAGCGTAGCAGGGTCTGGAGCCAACGTCCTGACTTTC	TRBV9	NA	TRBJ2-6	NA
CASTTRPGTGEQFF	TGTGCCAGCACCACTAGACCTGGGACAGGAGAGCAGTTCTTC	TRBV6-1	few	TRBJ2-1	TRBD1
CASSESKLWELNTGELFF	TGCGCCAGCAGTGAGTCGAAGCTTTGGGAATTGAACACCGGGGAGCTGTTTTTT	TRBV10-2	many	TRBJ2-2	NA
CASSFEGTQPQHF	TGTGCCAGCAGTTTTGAGGGGACTCAGCCCCAGCATTTT	TRBV28	many	TRBJ1-5	NA
CASRDRATANEKLFF	TGTGCCAGCCGGGACAGGGCTACGGCTAATGAAAAACTGTTTTTT	TRBV25-1	many	TRBJ1-4	TRBD1
CASSLGTSGRVWDNEQFF	TGCGCCAGCAGCCTAGGGACTAGCGGGAGGGTATGGGATAATGAGCAGTTCTTC	TRBV5-1	few	TRBJ2-1	TRBD2
CAISASYPEQYF	TGTGCCATCAGTGCCTCGTACCCCGAGCAGTACTTC	TRBV10-3	NA	TRBJ2-7	NA
CASSGLAGTGTDTQYF	TGCGCCAGCAGTGGACTAGCGGGTACCGGCACAGATACGCAGTATTTT	TRBV10-2	few	TRBJ2-3	TRBD2
CASSPQGAPGELFF	TGTGCCAGCAGCCCACAGGGGGCGCCCGGGGAGCTGTTTTTT	TRBV11-2	NA	TRBJ2-2	TRBD1
CSVGLSGRDYEQYF	TGCAGCGTTGGGCTTAGTGGGCGCGACTACGAGCAGTACTTC	TRBV29-1	many	TRBJ2-7	NA
CASSSPGTRGDTQYF	TGCGCCAGCAGCTCCCCAGGGACGCGCGGAGATACGCAGTATTTT	TRBV5-1	few	TRBJ2-3	NA
CASSQAQGVYEQYF	TGTGCCAGCAGCCAAGCCCAGGGGGTTTACGAGCAGTACTTC	TRBV4-2	few	TRBJ2-7	TRBD1
CASSPQQGTNQPQHF	TGTGCCAGCAGTCCCCAACAGGGGACCAATCAGCCCCAGCATTTT	TRBV12-3/TRBV12-4	few	TRBJ1-5	TRBD1
CSAREEGTGNSPLHF	TGCAGTGCTAGAGAGGAGGGAACGGGTAATTCACCCCTCCACTTT	TRBV20-1	few	TRBJ1-6	NA
CSGSAGGKYGYTF	TGCAGCGGGTCGGCAGGGGGGAAGTATGGCTACACCTTC	TRBV29-1	few	TRBJ1-2	TRBD1
CASSDTGQLAKNIQYF	TGTGCCAGCAGTGATACGGGACAGCTAGCCAAAAACATTCAGTACTTC	TRBV6-2/TRBV6-3	few	TRBJ2-4	TRBD1
CSAPSRRANNEQFF	TGCAGTGCCCCCAGCAGGAGGGCTAACAATGAGCAGTTCTTC	TRBV20-1	few	TRBJ2-1	NA
CATSDASKGQGSEQYF	TGTGCCACCAGTGATGCCTCTAAGGGACAGGGGAGCGAGCAGTACTTC	TRBV24-1	few	TRBJ2-7	TRBD1
CAITGTSGGYEQYF	TGTGCCATCACCGGGACTAGCGGGGGCTACGAGCAGTACTTC	TRBV10-3	NA	TRBJ2-7	TRBD2
CASSLVGTREQSGYTF	TGCGCCAGCAGCTTGGTGGGGACTAGGGAACAGAGTGGCTACACCTTC	TRBV5-1	NA	TRBJ1-2	NA
CASSLRWALAKNIQYF	TGTGCCAGCAGCCTGAGGTGGGCCCTGGCCAAAAACATTCAGTACTTC	TRBV5-6	NA	TRBJ2-4	NA
CASSLVGVNSPLHF	TGTGCCAGCAGCCTTGTGGGCGTTAATTCACCCCTCCACTTT	TRBV7-9	many	TRBJ1-6	NA
CSDRDKASYNSPLHF	TGCAGTGATAGAGATAAAGCGTCCTATAATTCACCCCTCCACTTT	TRBV20-1	NA	TRBJ1-6	NA
CASSQGQIPGELFF	TGTGCCAGCAGCCAGGGACAAATCCCCGGGGAGCTGTTTTTT	TRBV4-2	few	TRBJ2-2	NA
CATSGDSGPLDTQYF	TGTGCCACCAGTGGAGATAGCGGCCCCTTGGATACGCAGTATTTT	TRBV24-1	many	TRBJ2-3	NA
CASSPRRYTEAFF	TGTGCCAGCAGTCCACGCCGGTACACTGAAGCTTTCTTT	TRBV6-1	many	TRBJ1-1	NA
CSAISGRAGETQYF	TGCAGTGCTATTAGCGGGAGGGCCGGGGAGACCCAGTACTTC	TRBV20-1	few	TRBJ2-5	TRBD2
CASSLDGLGTRGSYSNQPQHF	TGTGCCAGCAGCTTAGATGGTTTAGGGACAAGGGGATCCTATAGCAATCAGCCCCAGCATTTT	TRBV11-2	NA	TRBJ1-5	NA
CATSRPEVWGDTQYF	TGTGCCACCAGCAGACCTGAAGTCTGGGGCGATACGCAGTATTTT	TRBV15	NA	TRBJ2-3	NA
CASSSLSNSYEQYF	TGCGCCAGCAGCTCCCTCTCCAATTCCTACGAGCAGTACTTC	TRBV5-1	few	TRBJ2-7	NA
CSVNRGTSSYNEQFF	TGCAGCGTTAACAGGGGTACGAGCTCCTACAATGAGCAGTTCTTC	TRBV29-1	few	TRBJ2-1	TRBD1
CASSVAFRTPGTGELFF	TGTGCCAGCAGCGTAGCTTTCCGCACCCCGGGAACCGGGGAGCTGTTTTTT	TRBV9	NA	TRBJ2-2	NA
CASSVATLAGGTDTQYF	TGTGCCAGCAGCGTAGCTACCCTAGCGGGAGGGACAGATACGCAGTATTTT	TRBV9	NA	TRBJ2-3	TRBD2
CASSALGVSGNTIYF	TGTGCCAGCAGCGCTTTAGGGGTCTCTGGAAACACCATATATTTT	TRBV7-2	few	TRBJ1-3	NA
CASSRDRAYQETQYF	TGCGCCAGCAGCAGGGACAGGGCGTACCAAGAGACCCAGTACTTC	TRBV5-1	NA	TRBJ2-5	TRBD1
CAISDYQGLNTEAFF	TGTGCCATCAGTGACTATCAGGGACTGAACACTGAAGCTTTCTTT	TRBV10-3	many	TRBJ1-1	NA
CASSYRKLNTEAFF	TGTGCCAGCAGTTACAGGAAATTGAACACTGAAGCTTTCTTT	TRBV6-2/TRBV6-3	NA	TRBJ1-1	NA
CASSSGQGGEQYF	TGTGCCAGCAGCTCCGGACAGGGTGGAGAGCAGTACTTC	TRBV11-2	few	TRBJ2-7	TRBD1
CASSRRGFETQYF	TGTGCCAGCAGTAGACGGGGTTTTGAGACCCAGTACTTC	TRBV6-2/TRBV6-3	NA	TRBJ2-5	NA
CATGTGVTQYF	TGTGCCACCGGTACAGGGGTGACCCAGTACTTC	TRBV10-3	many	TRBJ2-5	TRBD1
CASSQQSGGGTEAFF	TGCGCCAGCAGCCAGCAATCCGGGGGAGGCACTGAAGCTTTCTTT	TRBV4-3	many	TRBJ1-1	NA
CASSTPGQGAYEQYF	TGTGCCAGCTCTACACCGGGACAGGGGGCCTACGAGCAGTACTTC	TRBV18	few	TRBJ2-7	TRBD1